This T cell receptor beta chain emerged from a study of blood T cell repertoires in COVID-19. V dropped 4 bases and J dropped 7; count of bases not matched to a gene: 15. In germline, CDR1 is SGHTS, CDR2 YDEGEE. CDR3 size: 16 residues. Source study methods: Using reference gene primer amplification, nucleated cell counts were estimated. Only in-frame clones appear in the TCRdb table, and some are missing; sequencing was by immunoSEQ multiplex PCR. Clone size and V and J calls were adopted from that table, with D and trimming inferred from the DNA. The table has approximately 300,000 clones, about 90% seen once. Participant-reported clinical history was the basis for cohort assignment. The recovered donors of Cohort 3 showed two negative PCRs, clearance, or symptom resolution.

Sequenced sample: PBMCs or T cells enriched from blood (not recorded which). The genes are TRBV5-8 and TRBJ2-7; TRBD1 aligns across 9 bases. The TCR originated in a woman aged 30 to 39 who had recovered from COVID-19. The CDR3 coding sequence is TGTGCCAGCAGCCACCGTTGGACAGGGGCTTCGGGGGAGCAGTACTTC. Translation gives CASSHRWTGASGEQYF.